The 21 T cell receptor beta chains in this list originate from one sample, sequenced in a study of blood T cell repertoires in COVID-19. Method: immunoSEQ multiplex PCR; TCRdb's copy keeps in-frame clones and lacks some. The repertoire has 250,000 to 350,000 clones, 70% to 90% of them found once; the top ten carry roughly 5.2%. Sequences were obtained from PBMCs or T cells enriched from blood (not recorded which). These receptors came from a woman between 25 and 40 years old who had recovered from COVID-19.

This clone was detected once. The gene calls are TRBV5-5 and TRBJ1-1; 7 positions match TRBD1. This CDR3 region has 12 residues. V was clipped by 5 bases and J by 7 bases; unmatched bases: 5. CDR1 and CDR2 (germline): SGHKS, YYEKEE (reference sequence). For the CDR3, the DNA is TGTGCCAGCAGTTCCCACAGGGGTGAAGCTTTCTTT. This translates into CASSSHRGEAFF.

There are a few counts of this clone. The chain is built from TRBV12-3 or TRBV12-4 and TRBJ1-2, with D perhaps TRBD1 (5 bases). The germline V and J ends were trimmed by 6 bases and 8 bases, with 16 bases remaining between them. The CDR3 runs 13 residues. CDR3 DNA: TGTGCCAGCAGCCCGGCGGGGCCTCCCGGCTACACCTTC. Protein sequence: CASSPAGPPGYTF.

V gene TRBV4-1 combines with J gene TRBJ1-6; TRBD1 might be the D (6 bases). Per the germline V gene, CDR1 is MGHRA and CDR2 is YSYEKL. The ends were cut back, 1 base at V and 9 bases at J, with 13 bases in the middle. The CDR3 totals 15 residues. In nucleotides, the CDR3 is TGCGCCAGCAGCCAAGGAACCGGGACAAGTTCACCCCTCCACTTT. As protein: CASSQGTGTSSPLHF.

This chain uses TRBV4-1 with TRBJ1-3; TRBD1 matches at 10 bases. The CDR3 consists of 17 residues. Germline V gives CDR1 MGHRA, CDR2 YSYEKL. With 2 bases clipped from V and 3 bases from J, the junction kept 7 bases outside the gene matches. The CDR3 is CASSQPRQGAVGNTIYF. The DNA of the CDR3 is TGCGCCAGCAGCCAACCTCGACAGGGGGCTGTTGGAAACACCATATATTTT.

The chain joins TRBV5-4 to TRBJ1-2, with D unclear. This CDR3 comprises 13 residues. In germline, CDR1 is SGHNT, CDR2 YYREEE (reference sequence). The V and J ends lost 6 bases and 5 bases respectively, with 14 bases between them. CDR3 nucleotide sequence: TGTGCCAGCACCTACGCGGGCAGGTATGGCTACACCTTC. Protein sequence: CASTYAGRYGYTF.

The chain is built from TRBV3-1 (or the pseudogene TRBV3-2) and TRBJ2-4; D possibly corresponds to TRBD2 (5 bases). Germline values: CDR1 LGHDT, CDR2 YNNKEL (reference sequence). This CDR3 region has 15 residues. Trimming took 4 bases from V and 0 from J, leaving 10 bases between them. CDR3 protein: CASSLLEGAKNIQYF. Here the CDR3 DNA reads TGTGCCAGCAGCCTCCTCGAGGGAGCCAAAAACATTCAGTACTTC.

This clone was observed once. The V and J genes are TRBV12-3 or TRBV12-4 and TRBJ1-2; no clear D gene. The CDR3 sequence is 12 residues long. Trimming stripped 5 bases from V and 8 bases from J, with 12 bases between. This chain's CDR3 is CASSLRPRGYTF. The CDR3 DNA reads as TGTGCCAGCAGTCTACGTCCTCGGGGCTACACCTTC.

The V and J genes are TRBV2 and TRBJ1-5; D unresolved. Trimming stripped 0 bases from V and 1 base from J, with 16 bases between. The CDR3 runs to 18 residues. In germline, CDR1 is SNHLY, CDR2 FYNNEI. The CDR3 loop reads CASSEALYLPGSNQPQHF. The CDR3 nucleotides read TGTGCCAGCAGTGAAGCGCTGTACCTCCCGGGGAGCAATCAGCCCCAGCATTTT.

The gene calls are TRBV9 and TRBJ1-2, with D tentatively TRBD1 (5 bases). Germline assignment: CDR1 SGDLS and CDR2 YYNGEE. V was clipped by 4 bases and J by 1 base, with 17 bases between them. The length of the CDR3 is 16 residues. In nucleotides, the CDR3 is TGTGCCAGCAGCCCTAGGGGTGGGGGGAGTAACTATGGCTACACCTTC. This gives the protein CASSPRGGGSNYGYTF.

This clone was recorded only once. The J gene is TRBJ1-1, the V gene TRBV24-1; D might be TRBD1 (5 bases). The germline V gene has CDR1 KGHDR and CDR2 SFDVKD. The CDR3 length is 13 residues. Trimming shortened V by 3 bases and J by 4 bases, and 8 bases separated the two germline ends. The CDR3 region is CATSDSQGTEAFF. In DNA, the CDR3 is TGTGCCACCAGTGATAGTCAGGGCACTGAAGCTTTCTTT.

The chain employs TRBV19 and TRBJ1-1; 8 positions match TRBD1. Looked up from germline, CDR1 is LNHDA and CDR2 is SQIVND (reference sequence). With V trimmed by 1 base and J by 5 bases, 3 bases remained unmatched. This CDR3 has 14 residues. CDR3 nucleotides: TGTGCCAGTAGTATAGTAAACAGGGGGACTGAAGCTTTCTTT. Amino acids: CASSIVNRGTEAFF.

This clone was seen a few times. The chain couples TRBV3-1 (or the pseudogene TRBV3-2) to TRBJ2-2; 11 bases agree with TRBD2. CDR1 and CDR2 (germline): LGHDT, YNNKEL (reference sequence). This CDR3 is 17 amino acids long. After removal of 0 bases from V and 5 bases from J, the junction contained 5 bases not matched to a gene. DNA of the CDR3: TGTGCCAGCAGCCAAGAAATAGCGGGGGGGCTGACCGGGGAGCTGTTTTTT. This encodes CASSQEIAGGLTGELFF.

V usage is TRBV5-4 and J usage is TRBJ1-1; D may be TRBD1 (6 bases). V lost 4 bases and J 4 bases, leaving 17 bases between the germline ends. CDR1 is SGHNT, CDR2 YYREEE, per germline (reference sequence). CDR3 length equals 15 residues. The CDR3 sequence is CASSPLQGAVTEAFF. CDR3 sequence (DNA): TGTGCCAGCAGCCCCTTACAGGGTGCGGTCACTGAAGCTTTCTTT.

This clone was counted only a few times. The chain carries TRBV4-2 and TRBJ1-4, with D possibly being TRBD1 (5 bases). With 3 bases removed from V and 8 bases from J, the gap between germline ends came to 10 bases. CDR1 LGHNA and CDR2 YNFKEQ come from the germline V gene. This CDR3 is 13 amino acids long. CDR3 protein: CASSQGRGEKLFF. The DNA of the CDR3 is TGTGCCAGCAGCCAGGGACGGGGGGAAAAACTGTTTTTT.

The CDR3 bases are TGCAGCGTTGAGCAGACAGGGTTATGGGAGACCCAGTACTTC. It specifies CSVEQTGLWETQYF. The chain carries TRBV29-1 and TRBJ2-5, with 7 bases identical to TRBD1. The CDR3 is made up of 14 amino acids. Germline lookup yields CDR1 SQVTM and CDR2 ANQGSEA. Germline trimming cut 3 bases from V and 5 bases from J; bases unmatched to any gene: 9.

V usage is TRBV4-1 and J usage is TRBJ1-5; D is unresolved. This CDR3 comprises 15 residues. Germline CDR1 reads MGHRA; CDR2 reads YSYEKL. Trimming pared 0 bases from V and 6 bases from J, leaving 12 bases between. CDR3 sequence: CASSQDSFSGQPQHF. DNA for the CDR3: TGCGCCAGCAGCCAAGATAGCTTCTCGGGTCAGCCCCAGCATTTT.

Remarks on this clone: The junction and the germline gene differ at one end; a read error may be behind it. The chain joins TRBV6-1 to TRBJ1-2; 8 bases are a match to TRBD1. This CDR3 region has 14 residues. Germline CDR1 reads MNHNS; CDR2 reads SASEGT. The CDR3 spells CAGSETGGIYGYTF. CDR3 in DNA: TGTGCCGGCAGTGAAACAGGGGGTATCTATGGCTACACCTTC.

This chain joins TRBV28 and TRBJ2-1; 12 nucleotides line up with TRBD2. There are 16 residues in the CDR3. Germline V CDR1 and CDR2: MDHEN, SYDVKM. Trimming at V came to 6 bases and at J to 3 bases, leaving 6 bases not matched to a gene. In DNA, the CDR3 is TGTGCCAGCAGAATGACTAGCGGGGGATTCTACAATGAGCAGTTCTTC. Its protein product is CASRMTSGGFYNEQFF.

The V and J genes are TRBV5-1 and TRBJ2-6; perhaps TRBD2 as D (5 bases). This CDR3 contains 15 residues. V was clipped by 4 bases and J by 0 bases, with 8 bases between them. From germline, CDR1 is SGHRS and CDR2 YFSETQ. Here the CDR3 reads CASSTGISGANVLTF. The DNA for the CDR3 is TGCGCCAGCAGCACCGGGATCTCTGGGGCCAACGTCCTGACTTTC.

CDR3 loop: CASSQLAVFHEQYF. DNA of the CDR3: TGTGCCAGCAGCCAACTAGCTGTCTTCCACGAGCAGTACTTC. V gene TRBV4-2 combines with J gene TRBJ2-7; D perhaps matches TRBD2 (5 bases). The germline V gene has CDR1 LGHNA and CDR2 YNFKEQ. This CDR3 spans 14 amino acids. V lost 2 bases and J lost 5, with 13 bases in between.

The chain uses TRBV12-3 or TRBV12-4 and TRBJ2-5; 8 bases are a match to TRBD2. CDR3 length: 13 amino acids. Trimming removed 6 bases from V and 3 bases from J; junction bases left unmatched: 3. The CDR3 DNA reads TGTGCCAGCAGAGGTAGCGGGGAAGAGACCCAGTACTTC. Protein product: CASRGSGEETQYF.